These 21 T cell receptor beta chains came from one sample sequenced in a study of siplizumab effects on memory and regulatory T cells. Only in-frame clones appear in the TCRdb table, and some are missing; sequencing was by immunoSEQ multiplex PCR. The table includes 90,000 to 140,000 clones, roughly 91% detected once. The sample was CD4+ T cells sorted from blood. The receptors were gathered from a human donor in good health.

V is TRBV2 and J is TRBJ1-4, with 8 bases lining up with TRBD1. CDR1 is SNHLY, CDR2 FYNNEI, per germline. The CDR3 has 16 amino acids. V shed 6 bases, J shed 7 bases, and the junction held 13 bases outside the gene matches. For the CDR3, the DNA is TGTGCCAGCAGCGTAATGGACAGGGTTTTGGCTGAAAAACTGTTTTTT. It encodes CASSVMDRVLAEKLFF.

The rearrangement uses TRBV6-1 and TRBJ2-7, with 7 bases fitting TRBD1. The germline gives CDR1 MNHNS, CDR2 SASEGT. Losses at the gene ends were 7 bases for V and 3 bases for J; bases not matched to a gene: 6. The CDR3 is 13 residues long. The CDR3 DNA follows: TGTGCCAGCACCCCACGGGACAGCTACGAGCAGTACTTC. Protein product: CASTPRDSYEQYF.

CDR3 DNA sequence: TGTGCCAGCAGTGGACTAGCGGGACTCTACGAGCAGTACTTC. The encoded protein is CASSGLAGLYEQYF. The V and J genes are TRBV2 and TRBJ2-7; 11 nucleotides line up with TRBD2. V dropped 4 bases and J dropped 3; count of bases not matched to a gene: 2. The CDR3 has 14 residues. Germline lookup yields CDR1 SNHLY and CDR2 FYNNEI.

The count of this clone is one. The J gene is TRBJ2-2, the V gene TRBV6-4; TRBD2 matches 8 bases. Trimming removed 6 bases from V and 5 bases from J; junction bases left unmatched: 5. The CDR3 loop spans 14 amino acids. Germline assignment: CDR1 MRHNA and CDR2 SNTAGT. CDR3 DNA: TGTGCCAGCAGAAAACTAGCGGAAACCGGGGAGCTGTTTTTT. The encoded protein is CASRKLAETGELFF.

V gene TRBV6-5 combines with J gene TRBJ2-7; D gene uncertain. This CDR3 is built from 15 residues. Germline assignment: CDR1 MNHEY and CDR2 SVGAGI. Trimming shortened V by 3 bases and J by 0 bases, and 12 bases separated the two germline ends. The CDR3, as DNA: TGTGCCAGCAGTTATAAAGCCGCATCCTCCTACGAGCAGTACTTC. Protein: CASSYKAASSYEQYF.

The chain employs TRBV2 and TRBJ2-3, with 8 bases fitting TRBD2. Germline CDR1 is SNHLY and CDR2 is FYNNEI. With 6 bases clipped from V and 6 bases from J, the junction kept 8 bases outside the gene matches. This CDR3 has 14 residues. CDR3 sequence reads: CASRPAGVSDTQYF. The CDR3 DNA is TGTGCCAGCAGGCCAGCGGGAGTCAGCGATACGCAGTATTTT.

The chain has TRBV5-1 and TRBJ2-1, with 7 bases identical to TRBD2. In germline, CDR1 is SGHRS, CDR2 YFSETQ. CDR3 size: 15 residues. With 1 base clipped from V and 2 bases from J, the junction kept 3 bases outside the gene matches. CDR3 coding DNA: TGCGCCAGCAGCTTGCTAGCGGACGCCTACAATGAGCAGTTCTTC. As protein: CASSLLADAYNEQFF.

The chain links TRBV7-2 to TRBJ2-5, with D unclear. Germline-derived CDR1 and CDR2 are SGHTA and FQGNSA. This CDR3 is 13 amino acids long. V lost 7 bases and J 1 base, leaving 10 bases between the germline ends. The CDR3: CASTWAFQETQYF. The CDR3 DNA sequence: TGTGCCAGCACCTGGGCCTTCCAAGAGACCCAGTACTTC.

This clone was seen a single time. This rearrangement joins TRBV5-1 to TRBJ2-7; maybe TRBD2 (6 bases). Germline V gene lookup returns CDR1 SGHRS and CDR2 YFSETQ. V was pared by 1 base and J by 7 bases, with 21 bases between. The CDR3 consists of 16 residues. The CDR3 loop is CASSLYVSAAAGEQYF. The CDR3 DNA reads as TGCGCCAGCAGCTTGTATGTGTCTGCAGCGGCGGGGGAGCAGTACTTC.

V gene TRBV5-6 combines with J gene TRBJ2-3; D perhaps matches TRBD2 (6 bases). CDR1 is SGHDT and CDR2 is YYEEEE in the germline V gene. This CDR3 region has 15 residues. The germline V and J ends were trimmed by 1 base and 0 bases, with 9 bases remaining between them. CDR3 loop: CASSLWGRSTDTQYF. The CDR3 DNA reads TGTGCCAGCAGCTTGTGGGGGAGGAGCACAGATACGCAGTATTTT.

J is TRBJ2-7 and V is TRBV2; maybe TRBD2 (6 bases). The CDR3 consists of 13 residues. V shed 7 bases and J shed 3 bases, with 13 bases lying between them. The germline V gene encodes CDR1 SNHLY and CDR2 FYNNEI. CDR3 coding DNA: TGTGCCAGCACCGGGACTGGAGGCTACGAGCAGTACTTC. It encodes CASTGTGGYEQYF.

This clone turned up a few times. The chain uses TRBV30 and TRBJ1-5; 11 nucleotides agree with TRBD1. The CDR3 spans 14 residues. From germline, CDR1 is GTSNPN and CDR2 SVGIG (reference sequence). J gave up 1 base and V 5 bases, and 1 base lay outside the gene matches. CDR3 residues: CAWGQGASNQPQHF. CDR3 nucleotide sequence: TGTGCCTGGGGACAGGGGGCCAGCAATCAGCCCCAGCATTTT.

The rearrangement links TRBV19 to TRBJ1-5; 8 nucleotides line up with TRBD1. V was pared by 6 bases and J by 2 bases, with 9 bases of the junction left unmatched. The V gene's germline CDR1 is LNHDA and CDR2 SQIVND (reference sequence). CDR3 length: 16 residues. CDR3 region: CASRNTGGAGNQPQHF. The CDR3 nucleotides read TGTGCCAGTAGAAACACAGGGGGTGCAGGCAATCAGCCCCAGCATTTT.

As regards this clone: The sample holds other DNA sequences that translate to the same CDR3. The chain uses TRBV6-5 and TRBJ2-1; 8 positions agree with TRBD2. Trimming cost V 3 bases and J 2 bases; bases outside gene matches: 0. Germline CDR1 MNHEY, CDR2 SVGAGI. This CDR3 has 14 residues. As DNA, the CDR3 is TGTGCCAGCAGTTATAGCGGGGCCTACAATGAGCAGTTCTTC. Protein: CASSYSGAYNEQFF.

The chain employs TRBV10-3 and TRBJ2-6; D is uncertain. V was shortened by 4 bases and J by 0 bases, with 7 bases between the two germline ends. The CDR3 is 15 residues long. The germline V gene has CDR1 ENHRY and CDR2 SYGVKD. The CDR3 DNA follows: TGTGCCATCAGTGTTTCTAGCTCTGGGGCCAACGTCCTGACTTTC. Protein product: CAISVSSSGANVLTF.

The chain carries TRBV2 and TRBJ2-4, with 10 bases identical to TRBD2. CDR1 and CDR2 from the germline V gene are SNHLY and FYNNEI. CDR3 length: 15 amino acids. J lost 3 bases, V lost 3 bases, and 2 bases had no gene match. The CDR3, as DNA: TGTGCCAGCAGTGAGGCTAGCGGGGGCAAAAACATTCAGTACTTC. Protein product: CASSEASGGKNIQYF.

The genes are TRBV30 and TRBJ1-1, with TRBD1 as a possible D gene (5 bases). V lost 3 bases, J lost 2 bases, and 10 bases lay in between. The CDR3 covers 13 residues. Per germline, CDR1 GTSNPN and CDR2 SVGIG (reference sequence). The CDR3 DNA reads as TGTGCCTGGAGCGAGACAGAAAACACTGAAGCTTTCTTT. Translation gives CAWSETENTEAFF.

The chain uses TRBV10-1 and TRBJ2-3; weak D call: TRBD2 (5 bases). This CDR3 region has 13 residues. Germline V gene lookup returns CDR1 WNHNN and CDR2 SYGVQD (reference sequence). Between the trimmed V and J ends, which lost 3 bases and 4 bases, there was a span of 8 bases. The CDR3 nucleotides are TGCGCCAGCAGTGACGGACTTGCAGATACGCAGTATTTT. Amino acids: CASSDGLADTQYF.

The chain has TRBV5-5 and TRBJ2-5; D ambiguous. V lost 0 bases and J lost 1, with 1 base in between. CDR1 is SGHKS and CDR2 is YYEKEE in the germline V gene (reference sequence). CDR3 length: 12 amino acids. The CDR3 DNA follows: TGTGCCAGCAGCTTGGCCCAAGAGACCCAGTACTTC. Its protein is CASSLAQETQYF.

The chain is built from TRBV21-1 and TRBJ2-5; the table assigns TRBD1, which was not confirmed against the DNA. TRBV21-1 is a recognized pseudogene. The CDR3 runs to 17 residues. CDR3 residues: CASSPESFGTVQETQYF. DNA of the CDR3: TGTGCCAGCAGCCCTGAAAGCTTTGGGACAGTTCAAGAGACCCAGTACTTC.

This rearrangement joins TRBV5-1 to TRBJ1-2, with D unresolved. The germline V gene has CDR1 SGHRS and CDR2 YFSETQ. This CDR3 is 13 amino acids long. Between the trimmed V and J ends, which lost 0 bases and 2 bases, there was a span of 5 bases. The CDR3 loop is CASSLGGNYGYTF. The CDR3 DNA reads TGCGCCAGCAGCTTGGGAGGGAACTATGGCTACACCTTC.